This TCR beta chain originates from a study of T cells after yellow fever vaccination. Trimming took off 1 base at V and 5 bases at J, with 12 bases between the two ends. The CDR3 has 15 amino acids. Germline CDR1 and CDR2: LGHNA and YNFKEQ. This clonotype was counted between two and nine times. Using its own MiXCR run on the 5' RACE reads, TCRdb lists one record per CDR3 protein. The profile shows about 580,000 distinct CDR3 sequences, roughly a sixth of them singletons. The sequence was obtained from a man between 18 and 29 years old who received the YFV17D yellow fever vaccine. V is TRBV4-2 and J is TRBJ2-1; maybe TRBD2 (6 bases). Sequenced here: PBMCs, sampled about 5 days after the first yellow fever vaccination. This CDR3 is CASSQGPTGDNEQFF. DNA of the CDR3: TGTGCCAGCAGCCAAGGTCCAACGGGGGACAATGAGCAGTTCTTC.